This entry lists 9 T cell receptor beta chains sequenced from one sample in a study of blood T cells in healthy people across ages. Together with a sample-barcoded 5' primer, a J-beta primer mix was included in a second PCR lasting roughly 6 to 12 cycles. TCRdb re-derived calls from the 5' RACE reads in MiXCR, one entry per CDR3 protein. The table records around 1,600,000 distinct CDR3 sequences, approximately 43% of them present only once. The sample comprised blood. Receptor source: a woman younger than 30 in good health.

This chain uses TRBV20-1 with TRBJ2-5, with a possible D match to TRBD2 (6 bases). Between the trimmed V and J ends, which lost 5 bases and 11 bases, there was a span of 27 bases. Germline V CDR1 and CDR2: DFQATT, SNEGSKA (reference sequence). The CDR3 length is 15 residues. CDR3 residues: CSALSGASEYNKQYF. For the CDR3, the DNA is TGCAGTGCTCTGAGTGGGGCTAGCGAGTACAATAAGCAGTACTTC.

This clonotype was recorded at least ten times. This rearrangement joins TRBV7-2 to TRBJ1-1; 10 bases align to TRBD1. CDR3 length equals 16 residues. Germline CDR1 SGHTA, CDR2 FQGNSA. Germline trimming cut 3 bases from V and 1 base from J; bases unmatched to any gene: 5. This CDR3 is CASSFRQGAGNTEAFF. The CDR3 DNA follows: TGTGCCAGCAGCTTTCGACAGGGGGCAGGGAACACTGAAGCTTTCTTT.

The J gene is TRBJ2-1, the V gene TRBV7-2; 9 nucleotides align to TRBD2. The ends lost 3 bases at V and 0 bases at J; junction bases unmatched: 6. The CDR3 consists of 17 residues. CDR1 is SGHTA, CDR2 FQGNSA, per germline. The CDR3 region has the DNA TGTGCCAGCAGCTTCGACTTAGCGGGAGACTCCTACAATGAGCAGTTCTTC. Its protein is CASSFDLAGDSYNEQFF.

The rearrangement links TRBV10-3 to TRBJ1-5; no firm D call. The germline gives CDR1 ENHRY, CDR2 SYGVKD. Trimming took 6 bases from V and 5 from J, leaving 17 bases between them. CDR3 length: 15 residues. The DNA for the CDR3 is TGTGCCATCAGACCCTCGGGAGGGTCCGATCAGCCCCAGCATTTT. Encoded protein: CAIRPSGGSDQPQHF.

Here the CDR3 reads CASSQIGDPPETQYF. CDR3 DNA sequence: TGTGCCAGCAGCCAAATCGGAGATCCCCCCGAGACCCAGTACTTC. The J gene is TRBJ2-5, the V gene TRBV4-2; D ambiguous. The CDR3 consists of 15 residues. Germline CDR1 LGHNA, CDR2 YNFKEQ. V dropped 2 bases and J dropped 5 bases, with 15 bases sitting between them.

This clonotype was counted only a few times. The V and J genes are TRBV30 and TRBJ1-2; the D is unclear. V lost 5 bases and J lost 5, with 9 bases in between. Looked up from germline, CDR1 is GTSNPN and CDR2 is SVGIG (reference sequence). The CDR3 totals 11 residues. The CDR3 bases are TGTGCCTGGGGGAGGAGATATGGCTACACCTTC. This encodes CAWGRRYGYTF.

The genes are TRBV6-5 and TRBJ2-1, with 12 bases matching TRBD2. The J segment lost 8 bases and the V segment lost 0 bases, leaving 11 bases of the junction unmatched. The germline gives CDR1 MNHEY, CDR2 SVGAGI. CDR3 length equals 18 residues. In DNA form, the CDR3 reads TGTGCCAGCAGTTACTCCCTCCTGACTAGCGGGAGAGTTTATGAGCAGTTCTTC. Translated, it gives CASSYSLLTSGRVYEQFF.

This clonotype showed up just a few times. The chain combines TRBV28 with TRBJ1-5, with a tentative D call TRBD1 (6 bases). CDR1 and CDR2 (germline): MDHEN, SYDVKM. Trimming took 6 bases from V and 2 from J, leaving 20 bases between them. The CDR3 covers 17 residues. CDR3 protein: CASSPAGRGLGNQPQHF. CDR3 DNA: TGTGCCAGCAGCCCTGCGGGGCGGGGGCTTGGCAATCAGCCCCAGCATTTT.

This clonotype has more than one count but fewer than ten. The CDR3 is CASSLRPSGVSYEQYF. CDR3 DNA sequence: TGTGCCAGCAGTTTACGGCCTAGCGGGGTCTCCTACGAGCAGTACTTC. The chain links TRBV27 to TRBJ2-7, with TRBD2 identical over 9 bases. The V gene end was trimmed by 2 bases and the J gene end by 0 bases; junction bases not matched to a gene: 5. The CDR3 covers 16 residues. Germline CDR1 MNHEY, CDR2 SMNVEV (reference sequence).